The rows below give T cell receptor beta chains drawn from one sample of a study of CD8+ T cells in alopecia areata. The method was immunoSEQ multiplex PCR; TCRdb's version includes in-frame clones alone and lacks a portion of them. The sample consists of about 34,000 clones, about three quarters of them appearing once. Sequencing was carried out using NKG2D-low CD8+ T cells sorted from blood. The receptors shown here come from a human donor with alopecia areata. Each CDR3 is given with its conserved first and last residue. A D gene is named only where the DNA matches it firmly. Size is omitted from some rows. Given values are once, few, many or a class for expanded clones.

J | D | V | size | CDR3 | DNA
TRBJ2-7 | TRBD2 | TRBV19 | . | CASSIDLSAGGLEQYF | TGTGCCAGTAGTATTGATCTCTCAGCGGGGGGGCTCGAGCAGTACTTC
TRBJ2-1 | . | TRBV23-1 | . | CASVPGEYYNEQFF | TGCGCCAGTGTCCCAGGGGAATATTACAATGAGCAGTTCTTC
TRBJ2-7 | TRBD2 | TRBV4-1 | . | CASSQVFSGSAYEQYF | TGCGCCAGCAGCCAAGTCTTTAGCGGGAGCGCCTACGAGCAGTACTTC
TRBJ2-7 | TRBD1 | TRBV7-6 | . | CASSPGQGGYEQYF | TGTGCCAGCAGCCCCGGACAGGGAGGCTACGAGCAGTACTTC
TRBJ2-1 | . | TRBV19 | few | CASSHGYSYNEQFF | TGTGCCAGTAGTCACGGATATTCCTACAATGAGCAGTTCTTC
TRBJ2-3 | TRBD1 | TRBV4-3 | few | CASRPGQGHTDTQYF | TGCGCCAGCAGACCGGGACAGGGTCACACAGATACGCAGTATTTT
TRBJ1-1 | TRBD1 | TRBV29-1 | . | CSVTRIRTGPNTEAFF | TGCAGCGTCACCCGAATCAGGACAGGGCCTAACACTGAAGCTTTCTTT
TRBJ2-1 | . | TRBV6-5 | . | CASSDGPDYNEQFF | TGTGCCAGCAGTGACGGGCCGGATTACAATGAGCAGTTCTTC
TRBJ1-1 | TRBD1 | TRBV5-1 | . | CASSSLQGARTEAFF | TGCGCCAGCAGCTCACTTCAGGGGGCACGCACTGAAGCTTTCTTT
TRBJ2-1 | TRBD2 | TRBV29-1 | . | CSVEDLSDGTSENEQFF | TGCAGCGTTGAAGATCTCTCTGATGGGACTAGTGAAAATGAGCAGTTCTTC
TRBJ2-7 | . | TRBV14 | . | CASSQSYSWDGLHEQYF | TGTGCCAGCAGCCAATCGTATTCGTGGGACGGGCTCCACGAGCAGTACTTC
TRBJ2-7 | . | TRBV5-6 | many | CASSFGLGFYEQYF | TGTGCCAGCAGCTTCGGGCTAGGGTTCTACGAGCAGTACTTC
TRBJ2-2 | TRBD1 | TRBV5-4 | . | CASSLWTGLNTGELFF | TGTGCCAGCAGCCTTTGGACAGGACTGAACACCGGGGAGCTGTTTTTT
TRBJ2-1 | TRBD2 | TRBV6-4 | once | CASSDSAGGAHDEQFF | TGTGCCAGCAGTGACTCGGCCGGGGGGGCCCACGATGAGCAGTTCTTC
TRBJ2-2 | . | TRBV28 | . | CASQTGNTGELFF | TGTGCCAGCCAGACAGGGAACACCGGGGAGCTGTTTTTT
TRBJ2-3 | TRBD2 | TRBV4-1 | . | CASSQVLAGETSTQYF | TGCGCCAGCAGCCAGGTGCTAGCGGGGGAGACATCTACGCAGTATTTT
TRBJ2-7 | TRBD2 | TRBV13 | . | CASSSGTSGRAHEQYF | TGTGCCAGCAGCTCAGGGACTAGCGGGAGGGCCCACGAGCAGTACTTC
TRBJ2-7 | . | TRBV5-1 | . | CASSSDPGEQYF | TGCGCCAGCAGCTCCGACCCGGGGGAGCAGTACTTC
TRBJ2-1 | TRBD2 | TRBV28 | few | CASTAGDSYNEQFF | TGTGCCAGCACAGCGGGGGACTCCTACAATGAGCAGTTCTTC
TRBJ2-3 | TRBD2 | TRBV29-1 | once | CSVGGTSRSDTQYF | TGCAGCGTTGGTGGGACTAGCAGATCGGATACGCAGTATTTT
TRBJ2-1 | . | TRBV13 | . | CASSDHHNEQFF | TGTGCCAGCAGCGACCATCACAATGAGCAGTTCTTC
TRBJ2-2 | . | TRBV29-1 | . | CSARSGNANTGELFF | TGCAGCGCTCGAAGCGGAAACGCGAACACCGGGGAGCTGTTTTTT
TRBJ2-3 | TRBD1 | TRBV2 | . | CASSQGQSTDTQYF | TGTGCCAGCAGCCAGGGACAGAGCACAGATACGCAGTATTTT
TRBJ1-1 | TRBD1 | TRBV5-1 | . | CASSSTGATEAFF | TGCGCCAGCAGCTCCACAGGGGCCACCGAAGCTTTCTTT
TRBJ2-3 | TRBD2 | TRBV19 | . | CASSGLAGTDTQYF | TGTGCCAGTAGCGGACTAGCGGGCACAGATACGCAGTATTTT